This T cell receptor beta chain is drawn from a study of cytomegalovirus exposure and HLA in healthy donors. Overall study: The 650 to 850 first-cohort repertoires and the 130 or so validation repertoires shared the same platform, a later analysis reported.

Libraries were prepared by immunoSEQ multiplex PCR; TCRdb keeps only in-frame clonotypes and omits some of them. Among over 110,000 clones, about 90% were seen once, and the ten largest hold roughly 3%. The CDR3 totals 12 residues. Germline values: CDR1 SGHVS, CDR2 FNYEAQ. Trimming took off 5 bases at V and 10 bases at J, with 12 bases between the two ends. V and J are TRBV7-6 and TRBJ2-1, with D maybe TRBD1 (6 bases). The sequenced material came from PBMCs. The origin of this receptor is a man between 18 and 35 years old in good health and CMV-seronegative. CDR3: CASSPNRDEQFF. In DNA form, the CDR3 reads TGTGCCAGCAGCCCAAACAGGGACGAGCAGTTCTTC. The whole variable domain, filled in from reference TRBV7-6 and TRBJ2-1, reads GAGVSQSPRYKVTKRGQDVALRCDPISGHVSLYWYRQALGQGPEFLTYFNYEAQQDKSGLPNDRFSAERPEGSISTLTIQRTEQRDSAMYRCASSPNRDEQFFGPGTRLTVL.